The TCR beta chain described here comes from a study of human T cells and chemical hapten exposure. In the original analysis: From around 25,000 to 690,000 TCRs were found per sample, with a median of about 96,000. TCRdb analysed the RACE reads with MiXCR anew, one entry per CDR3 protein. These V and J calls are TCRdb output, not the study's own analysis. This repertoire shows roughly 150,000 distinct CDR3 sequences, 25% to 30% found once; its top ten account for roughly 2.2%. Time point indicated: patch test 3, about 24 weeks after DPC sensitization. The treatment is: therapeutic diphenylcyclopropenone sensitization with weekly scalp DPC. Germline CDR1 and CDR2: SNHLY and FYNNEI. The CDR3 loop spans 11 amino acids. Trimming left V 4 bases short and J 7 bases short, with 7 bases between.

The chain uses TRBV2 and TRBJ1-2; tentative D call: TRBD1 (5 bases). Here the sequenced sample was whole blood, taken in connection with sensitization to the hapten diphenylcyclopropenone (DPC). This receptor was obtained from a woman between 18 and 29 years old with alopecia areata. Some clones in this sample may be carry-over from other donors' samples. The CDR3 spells CASSGDLGYTF. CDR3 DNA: TGTGCCAGCAGTGGGGACCTTGGCTACACCTTC.